A single T cell receptor (beta chain) is shown here with its context. Its antigen is as yet unknown. This entry belongs to a study of a mutant IDH1 vaccine in newly diagnosed glioma. Overall study: The patients were given eight vaccinations, one each in weeks 1, 3, 5, 7, 11, 15, 19 and 23. Vaccine administration was initiated 4-6 weeks following radiotherapy alone, or with temozolomide cycles.

Using immunoSEQ multiplex PCR, the repertoire was profiled, and TCRdb retains in-frame clones only, with some absent. The sample lists about 32,000 clones, just under 80% occurring once. Time point defined: week 11, during vaccination. Vaccination used 300 ug of mutant IDH1 20-mer peptide per dose, with topical imiquimod. The sample in question was PBMCs, obtained from a glioma patient whose treatment included an IDH1 peptide vaccine. The clonotype comes from a man aged 30 to 45 with glioma.

Here the CDR3 DNA reads TGTGCCAGCAGGGAGCCTCTAAAATACGAGCAGTACTTC. This translates into CASREPLKYEQYF. The chain joins TRBV6-1 to TRBJ2-7, with D uncertain. V was trimmed by 6 bases and J by 4 bases, leaving 13 bases between them. Germline-derived CDR1 and CDR2 are MNHNS and SASEGT. There are 13 residues in the CDR3.